This passage covers 19 T cell receptor beta chains from one sample sequenced in a study of CD8+CD57+ T cells in acquired aplastic anemia. By flow cytometry, patients selected for sequencing had shown an expansion of CD8+CD57+ cells. Profiling that covered TCR beta VDJ and CDR3 relied on genomic DNA as its template. Using its own MiXCR run on the reads, TCRdb lists one record per CDR3 protein. Of some 160,000 distinct CDR3 sequences in the sample, around half were seen once. Sequencing was carried out using sorted CD4+, CD8+, or CD8+CD57+ T cells (not recorded which) from PBMCs. These TCRs come from a human donor with aplastic anemia.

This clonotype came up a few times. The rearrangement uses TRBV25-1 and TRBJ2-7, with TRBD2 matching over 10 bases. Trimming removed 6 bases from V and 3 bases from J; junction bases left unmatched: 11. The CDR3 is 16 residues long. Germline CDR1 reads MGHDK; CDR2 reads SYGVNS. CDR3 DNA sequence: TGTGCCAGCAGCCAAGGCCCCGGGACTAGCGTCTACGAGCAGTACTTC. Translated: CASSQGPGTSVYEQYF.

The CDR3 loop is CASSSDVHRDNEQFF. DNA for the CDR3: TGTGCCAGCAGTTCAGACGTTCACCGAGACAATGAGCAGTTCTTC. The rearrangement links TRBV6-5 to TRBJ2-1; D gene ambiguous. CDR1 is MNHEY and CDR2 is SVGAGI in the germline V gene. Trimming took 4 bases from V and 5 from J, leaving 15 bases between them. The CDR3 is made up of 15 amino acids.

Concerning this clonotype: Since a much larger clone is just one base distant, this may be a read error. V is TRBV5-1 and J is TRBJ1-2, with 7 positions matching TRBD1. Germline V CDR1 and CDR2: SGHRS, YFSETQ. The V gene end was trimmed by 0 bases and the J gene end by 6 bases; junction bases not matched to a gene: 2. The CDR3 covers 13 residues. The CDR3 sequence: CASSLVGGDGYTF. CDR3 nucleotide sequence: TGCGCCAGCAGCTTGGTAGGGGGCGATGGCTACACCTTC.

This clonotype was seen only a few times. The V call is TRBV2, the J call TRBJ2-3; perhaps TRBD1 as D (5 bases). V shed 4 bases and J shed 3 bases, with 11 bases lying between them. In germline, CDR1 is SNHLY, CDR2 FYNNEI. CDR3 size: 14 residues. In DNA form, the CDR3 reads TGTGCCAGCAGTGTCCAGGGTACGACAGATACGCAGTATTTT. This gives the protein CASSVQGTTDTQYF. The whole variable domain, filled in from reference TRBV2 and TRBJ2-3, reads EPEVTQTPSHQVTQMGQEVILRCVPISNHLYFYWYRQILGQKVEFLVSFYNNEISEKSEIFDDQFSVERPDGSNFTLKIRSTKLEDSAMYFCASSVQGTTDTQYFGPGTRLTVL.

The chain links TRBV28 to TRBJ2-1, with D perhaps matching TRBD1 or TRBD2 (5 bases each). Trimming took off 2 bases at V and 10 bases at J, with 9 bases between the two ends. The CDR3 is 12 amino acids. CDR1 and CDR2 from the germline V gene are MDHEN and SYDVKM. The CDR3 reads CASSLPGSEQFF. In nucleotides, the CDR3 is TGTGCCAGCAGTTTACCAGGGAGCGAGCAGTTCTTC.

This chain joins TRBV11-2 and TRBJ2-1; TRBD2 aligns across 10 bases. Germline-derived CDR1 and CDR2 are SGHAT and FQNNGV. The J segment lost 9 bases and the V segment lost 8 bases, leaving 13 bases of the junction unmatched. This CDR3 is built from 15 residues. The CDR3 nucleotides are TGTGCCAGCGGCCTCTTAGCGGGAGGTCGGGGTGAGCAGTTCTTC. Its translation is CASGLLAGGRGEQFF. Using reference TRBV11-2 and TRBJ2-1 for the parts outside the CDR3, the full variable domain is EAGVAQSPRYKIIEKRQSVAFWCNPISGHATLYWYQQILGQGPKLLIQFQNNGVVDDSQLPKDRFSAERLKGVDSTLKIQPAKLEDSAVYLCASGLLAGGRGEQFFGPGTRLTVL.

This chain connects TRBV29-1 to TRBJ1-2; D gene ambiguous. V lost 3 bases and J lost 7, with 18 bases in between. Looked up from germline, CDR1 is SQVTM and CDR2 is ANQGSEA. The CDR3 extends over 14 amino acids. CDR3 nucleotide sequence: TGCAGCGTTGATGCGTCGGTCGCCTGGGCTGGCTACACCTTC. This gives the protein CSVDASVAWAGYTF.

This chain links TRBV2 with TRBJ2-7; 9 nucleotides line up with TRBD1. Germline values: CDR1 SNHLY, CDR2 FYNNEI. This CDR3 region has 12 residues. The CDR3 loop reads CTTRQGVGEQYF. For the CDR3, the DNA is TGTACCACTAGACAGGGGGTGGGGGAGCAGTACTTC. Using reference TRBV2 and TRBJ2-7 for the parts outside the CDR3, the full variable domain is EPEVTQTPSHQVTQMGQEVILRCVPISNHLYFYWYRQILGQKVEFLVSFYNNEISEKSEIFDDQFSVERPDGSNFTLKIRSTKLEDSAMYFCTTRQGVGEQYFGPGTRLTVT.

This clonotype came up many times. The rearrangement joins TRBV11-2 to TRBJ1-5; TRBD1 agrees at 10 bases. In germline, CDR1 is SGHAT, CDR2 FQNNGV. Trimming removed 1 base from V and 6 bases from J; junction bases left unmatched: 6. The CDR3 covers 16 residues. The CDR3 region has the DNA TGTGCCAGCAGCTTAGGGGGGACAGGGGCGCCTCAGCCCCAGCATTTT. Its protein product is CASSLGGTGAPQPQHF.

Turning to this clonotype: A much larger clone is a single base away; this may be a read error. CDR3 loop: CASSSATGTITDTQYF. The CDR3 region has the DNA TGTGCCAGCAGCTCCGCGACAGGGACTATCACAGATACGCAGTATTTT. This sequence joins TRBV5-4 and TRBJ2-3; D possibly uses TRBD1 or TRBD2 (7 bases each). The V end lost 3 bases, the J end lost 2 bases, and 16 bases lay between the germline ends. The germline V gene has CDR1 SGHNT and CDR2 YYREEE (reference sequence). This CDR3 is built from 16 residues.

This clonotype was picked up one time. The chain combines TRBV7-6 with TRBJ1-4, with 7 bases aligning to TRBD1. V dropped 1 base and J dropped 5; count of bases not matched to a gene: 4. Germline values: CDR1 SGHVS, CDR2 FNYEAQ. The CDR3 is 15 residues long. CDR3 coding DNA: TGTGCCAGCAGCTTAGGCTTGGGACAGAATGAAAAACTGTTTTTT. The encoded protein is CASSLGLGQNEKLFF.

This clonotype was picked up a small number of times. Possible read error: a much larger clone is one base away. The rearrangement uses TRBV11-1 and TRBJ1-5; 9 bases agree with TRBD1. V dropped 5 bases and J dropped 3; count of bases not matched to a gene: 8. This CDR3 has 16 residues. The germline CDR1 and CDR2 sequences are SGHAT and FQDESV (reference sequence). In DNA, the CDR3 is TGTGCCAGCAGCCCCGGGACAGGGATAATCAATCAGCCCCAGCATTTT. Translating gives CASSPGTGIINQPQHF.

As regards this clonotype: A read error may explain this, as a much larger clone is one base away. V usage is TRBV6-1 and J usage is TRBJ2-3, with D uncertain. This CDR3 is built from 12 residues. Germline V CDR1 and CDR2: MNHNS, SASEGT. CDR3 protein: CASSWESDTHYF. For the CDR3, the DNA is TGTGCCAGCTCGTGGGAATCGGATACGCACTATTTT.

As regards this clonotype: This may come from a read error, since a much larger clone is one base off. The chain carries TRBV11-2 and TRBJ2-2; 10 nucleotides agree with TRBD2. The CDR3 runs 16 residues. V lost 6 bases and J lost 7; bases outside the gene matches: 11. Germline V gene lookup returns CDR1 SGHAT and CDR2 FQNNGV. CDR3: CASRQTSGIVSGELFF. CDR3 DNA: TGTGCCAGCAGACAAACTAGCGGGATTGTGAGCGGGGAGCTGTTTTTT.

This clonotype was picked up a small number of times. The chain joins TRBV7-8 to TRBJ2-7, with TRBD1 identical over 7 bases. The ends lost 1 base at V and 3 bases at J; junction bases unmatched: 12. The CDR3 is made up of 17 amino acids. Per the germline V gene, CDR1 is SGHVS and CDR2 is FQNEAQ. As DNA, the CDR3 is TGTGCCAGCAGCTTAGAGATAAAGGGGGCTTCCCGCTACGAGCAGTACTTC. This translates into CASSLEIKGASRYEQYF.

The J gene is TRBJ1-2, the V gene TRBV7-2; tentatively, D is TRBD1 (6 bases). Trimming pared 2 bases from V and 7 bases from J, leaving 11 bases between. The CDR3 loop spans 13 amino acids. Germline V gene lookup returns CDR1 SGHTA and CDR2 FQGNSA. The CDR3 region is CASSLQGFPGYTF. In DNA form, the CDR3 reads TGTGCCAGCAGCTTACAGGGGTTCCCTGGCTACACCTTC.

V and J are TRBV24-1 and TRBJ2-5; 7 nucleotides agree with TRBD1. V gave up 7 bases and J gave up 5 bases; unmatched junction bases: 6. Germline lookup yields CDR1 KGHDR and CDR2 SFDVKD. The CDR3 sequence is 13 residues long. The CDR3 nucleotides read TGTGCCACCAGCGCAGGGGGTCGGGAGACCCAGTACTTC. This sequence encodes CATSAGGRETQYF.

This clonotype occurred many times. The chain recombines TRBV19 with TRBJ2-6; D is possibly TRBD1 or TRBD2 (5 bases each). CDR1 is LNHDA and CDR2 is SQIVND in the germline V gene (reference sequence). The CDR3 has 15 residues. The V end was cut by 7 bases, the J end by 0 bases, with 10 bases between. Here the CDR3 DNA reads TGTGCCAGTACCAGGGACCGCTCTGGGGCCAACGTCCTGACTTTC. This encodes CASTRDRSGANVLTF.

The chain uses TRBV10-3 and TRBJ2-7; D is undetermined. V lost 0 bases, J lost 2 bases, and 8 bases lay in between. CDR1 is ENHRY and CDR2 is SYGVKD in the germline V gene. This CDR3 spans 14 amino acids. CDR3 sequence: CAISESAGPYEQYF. In DNA, the CDR3 is TGTGCCATCAGTGAGTCGGCCGGGCCCTACGAGCAGTACTTC.